The 17 T cell receptor beta chains given below trace back to one sample, sequenced in a study of blood T cells in healthy people across ages. PCR was performed a second time for about 6 to 11 cycles using a sample-barcoded 5' primer and a J-beta primer mix. Each CDR3 protein gets one entry after TCRdb re-called the 5' RACE reads with MiXCR. The sample yields about 1,800,000 distinct CDR3 sequences, 25% to 30% seen once. The sample taken for sequencing was blood. The receptors were gathered from a woman in her 30s in good health.

This clonotype was picked up many times. The chain links TRBV29-1 to TRBJ2-1; tentative D call: TRBD1 (5 bases). Germline assignment: CDR1 SQVTM and CDR2 ANQGSEA. Trimming pared 0 bases from V and 8 bases from J, leaving 17 bases between. CDR3 length: 15 residues. CDR3 residues: CSVEDPGHRPDEQFF. The CDR3 bases are TGCAGCGTTGAAGATCCTGGACACCGTCCTGATGAGCAGTTCTTC.

This rearrangement joins TRBV5-6 to TRBJ2-4; D may be TRBD2 (5 bases). V shed 0 bases and J shed 0 bases, with 16 bases lying between them. Looked up from germline, CDR1 is SGHDT and CDR2 is YYEEEE. This CDR3 contains 18 residues. The CDR3 nucleotides read TGTGCCAGCAGCTTGGTGGTGGGTAACGGGGTAGCCAAAAACATTCAGTACTTC. Encoded protein: CASSLVVGNGVAKNIQYF.

The chain joins TRBV24-1 to TRBJ2-1, with TRBD1 matching over 10 bases. V trimming: 7 bases; J trimming: 9 bases; junction bases outside the gene matches: 2. CDR1 and CDR2 (germline): KGHDR, SFDVKD. This CDR3 has 12 residues. The CDR3 DNA follows: TGTGCCACCAGGGGGACAGGGGCTGAGCAGTTCTTC. This gives the protein CATRGTGAEQFF.

A few counts support this clonotype. This chain uses TRBV11-2 with TRBJ2-5; 8 positions agree with TRBD2. The J call is uncertain, as TRBJ2-7 better fits the DNA end. Germline CDR1 and CDR2: SGHAT and FQNNGV. The CDR3 consists of 15 residues. The CDR3 nucleotides read TGTGCCAGCAGCTTCGGGAGGGGGGGCCATTACGAGCAGTACTTC. Its protein is CASSFGRGGHYEQYF.

This rearrangement joins TRBV5-1 to TRBJ1-2; weak D call: TRBD1 (6 bases). V dropped 3 bases and J dropped 4 bases, with 16 bases sitting between them. Germline V gene lookup returns CDR1 SGHRS and CDR2 YFSETQ. This CDR3 contains 15 residues. The CDR3 loop is CASSSPGQTLYGYTF. The CDR3 DNA reads as TGCGCCAGCAGCTCGCCGGGACAAACTCTCTATGGCTACACCTTC.

This chain links TRBV28 with TRBJ2-1, with TRBD2 as a possible D gene (6 bases). CDR3 size: 15 residues. Germline loops: CDR1 MDHEN, CDR2 SYDVKM. Trimming shortened V by 4 bases and J by 3 bases, and 13 bases separated the two germline ends. CDR3 nucleotide sequence: TGTGCCAGCAGTTCCCACTGGGGAGGCTACAATGAGCAGTTCTTC. Its translation: CASSSHWGGYNEQFF.

This clonotype was seen a few times. The chain combines TRBV28 with TRBJ1-5; TRBD1 might be the D (5 bases). Trimming removed 7 bases at V and 6 bases at J, with 10 bases between. CDR1 and CDR2 (germline): MDHEN, SYDVKM. The CDR3 spans 12 residues. CDR3: CASKSGGQPQHF. Written as DNA, the CDR3 is TGTGCCAGCAAATCGGGGGGTCAGCCCCAGCATTTT.

The table lists this clonotype with a few counts. The junction and the germline gene differ at one end; a read error may be behind it. The V gene is TRBV7-8, the J gene TRBJ1-2; 8 bases fit TRBD1. The CDR3 is made up of 15 amino acids. Germline V CDR1 and CDR2: SGHVS, FQNEAQ. CDR3 region: CAGRKGGTGPQGYTF. CDR3 nucleotides: TGTGCCGGCAGGAAAGGGGGGACAGGTCCTCAGGGCTACACCTTC.

This clonotype appeared a few times. This sequence joins TRBV9 and TRBJ2-5; D is perhaps TRBD1 or TRBD2 (5 bases each). There are 17 residues in the CDR3. Germline values: CDR1 SGDLS, CDR2 YYNGEE. V lost 4 bases and J lost 5, with 24 bases in between. The chain's CDR3 is CASSPPGARDSWETQYF. The CDR3 nucleotides read TGTGCCAGCAGCCCCCCCGGGGCGAGGGATAGCTGGGAGACCCAGTACTTC. Combining the CDR3 with reference TRBV9 and TRBJ2-5 gives the whole variable domain DSGVTQTPKHLITATGQRVTLRCSPRSGDLSVYWYQQSLDQGLQFLIQYYNGEERAKGNILERFSAQQFPDLHSELNLSSLELGDSALYFCASSPPGARDSWETQYFGPGTRLLVL.

This chain uses TRBV7-2 with TRBJ1-5; D not resolved. Trimming cost V 5 bases and J 10 bases, with 12 bases left between them. CDR1 and CDR2 from the germline V gene are SGHTA and FQGNSA. The CDR3 spans 12 residues. In DNA form, the CDR3 reads TGTGCCAGCAGCCCCCCGGGATTACCCCAGCATTTT. Translating gives CASSPPGLPQHF.

This clonotype was seen at least ten times. The chain couples TRBV10-3 to TRBJ2-4; D is possibly TRBD1 (6 bases). Trimming left V 6 bases short and J 6 bases short, with 18 bases between. CDR3 size: 15 residues. Germline V gene sequence: CDR1 ENHRY, CDR2 SYGVKD. Here the CDR3 reads CAIRDPGTSGNIQYF. In DNA form, the CDR3 reads TGTGCCATCAGGGACCCAGGGACAAGCGGAAACATTCAGTACTTC.

The chain uses TRBV12-3 or TRBV12-4 and TRBJ2-7, with TRBD2 matching 9 bases. The assigned J gene may be wrong: the sequence end matches TRBJ2-5 better. The CDR3 contains 16 residues. CDR3 in DNA: TGTGCCAGCAATCCATCGTGGCTAGCGGGGCCAGAGACCCAGTACTTC. Its translation: CASNPSWLAGPETQYF.

The CDR3 spells CASSLGGVRREQFF. The CDR3 DNA follows: TGTGCCAGCAGCTTAGGAGGGGTTCGACGCGAGCAGTTCTTC. The genes are TRBV7-9 and TRBJ2-1; D may be TRBD1 or TRBD2 (5 bases each). The CDR3 covers 14 residues. Germline-derived CDR1 and CDR2 are SEHNR and FQNEAQ (reference sequence). The ends were cut back, 1 base at V and 10 bases at J, with 14 bases in the middle.

This clonotype was observed a few times. The V and J genes are TRBV5-1 and TRBJ1-6, with TRBD1 matching 9 bases. V trimming: 4 bases; J trimming: 7 bases; junction bases outside the gene matches: 9. Germline values: CDR1 SGHRS, CDR2 YFSETQ. The CDR3 spans 16 residues. CDR3 in amino acids: CASSGEGDRVNSPLHF. Here the CDR3 DNA reads TGCGCCAGCAGCGGGGAGGGGGACAGGGTGAATTCACCCCTCCACTTT.

The rearrangement uses TRBV12-3 or TRBV12-4 and TRBJ2-1; D tentatively fits TRBD1 or TRBD2 (6 bases each). The CDR3 is made up of 14 amino acids. The V gene lost 5 bases and the J gene lost 10 bases, with 18 bases spanning the gap. The CDR3 DNA reads as TGTGCCAGCAGTCTCGGGGGCGGGCGGGTAGAGCAGTTCTTC. As protein: CASSLGGGRVEQFF.

This clonotype was seen repeatedly, ten times or more. The rearrangement links TRBV5-1 to TRBJ2-7, with TRBD1 matching over 9 bases. CDR3 length: 15 residues. CDR1 SGHRS and CDR2 YFSETQ come from the germline V gene. Trimming at V came to 4 bases and at J to 3 bases, leaving 8 bases not matched to a gene. CDR3 region: CASSREGTGSYEQYF. The CDR3 bases are TGCGCCAGCAGCCGAGAGGGGACAGGGAGCTACGAGCAGTACTTC.

The chain links TRBV3-1 to TRBJ2-2; D ambiguous. Trimming removed 4 bases at V and 0 bases at J, with 15 bases between. The CDR3 is 17 residues long. The germline CDR1 and CDR2 sequences are LGHDT and YNNKEL (reference sequence). This CDR3 reads CASSLRGRSANTGELFF. CDR3 DNA sequence: TGTGCCAGCAGCCTCCGAGGAAGAAGCGCGAACACCGGGGAGCTGTTTTTT.